The following is a T cell receptor beta chain sequence with its context. What it recognizes is unknown. This specimen belongs to a study of cytomegalovirus exposure and HLA in healthy donors. 60 Vbeta and 13 Jbeta primers were used in PCR. Method: immunoSEQ multiplex PCR; TCRdb's copy keeps in-frame clones and lacks some. The repertoire includes about 200,000 clones, about four fifths of them detected once, and about 6.4% sits in the top ten. General study results and limits: There were 150 to 200 TCR beta chains listed as cytomegalovirus-associated. A later examination showed that TCR association rates differed by HLA locus, with DRB1 most and HLA-C fewest.

The receptor's source is a man aged 40-49 years in good health and CMV-seropositive. Sample: PBMCs.

The CDR3 loop is CASSQDLTSGSSSTDTQYF. The CDR3 nucleotides read TGTGCCAGCAGCCAAGATTTAACTAGCGGGAGTAGTAGCACAGATACGCAGTATTTT. The V and J genes are TRBV4-2 and TRBJ2-3, with TRBD2 identical over 11 bases. The germline V gene has CDR1 LGHNA and CDR2 YNFKEQ. The CDR3 loop spans 19 amino acids. With V trimmed by 0 bases and J by 0 bases, 8 bases remained unmatched.